This T cell receptor beta chain was identified in a study of T cells in Graves' hyperthyroidism and ophthalmopathy. The cohort's ophthalmopathy patients, a group with duration under 3 months, had a Clinical Activity Score of at least 3 and a NOSPECS grade of at least 4. Amplification of TCR beta CDR3 regions used RNA as the template. A set of HTBI primers served as the primers for a first-round RT-PCR of the TCR CDR3. Via MiXCR, TCRdb re-called the multiplex PCR reads, giving one row per CDR3 protein. The sample records about 610,000 distinct CDR3 sequences, approximately 15% being singletons. V was clipped by 3 bases and J by 8 bases, with 16 bases between them. CDR1 and CDR2 from the germline V gene are MDHEN and SYDVKM. This CDR3 region has 14 residues.

Sequenced sample: blood. The clonotype originates from a woman aged 40 to 50 with Graves' ophthalmopathy. The gene calls are TRBV28 and TRBJ1-1; D unclear. CDR3: CASSLARPRAEAFF. The CDR3 DNA is TGTGCCAGCAGTTTGGCGCGCCCACGGGCGGAAGCTTTCTTT. The complete variable domain, with remaining parts taken from reference TRBV28 and TRBJ1-1, reads DVKVTQSSRYLVKRTGEKVFLECVQDMDHENMFWYRQDPGLGLRLIYFSYDVKMKEKGDIPEGYSVSREKKERFSLILESASTNQTSMYLCASSLARPRAEAFFGQGTRLTVV.